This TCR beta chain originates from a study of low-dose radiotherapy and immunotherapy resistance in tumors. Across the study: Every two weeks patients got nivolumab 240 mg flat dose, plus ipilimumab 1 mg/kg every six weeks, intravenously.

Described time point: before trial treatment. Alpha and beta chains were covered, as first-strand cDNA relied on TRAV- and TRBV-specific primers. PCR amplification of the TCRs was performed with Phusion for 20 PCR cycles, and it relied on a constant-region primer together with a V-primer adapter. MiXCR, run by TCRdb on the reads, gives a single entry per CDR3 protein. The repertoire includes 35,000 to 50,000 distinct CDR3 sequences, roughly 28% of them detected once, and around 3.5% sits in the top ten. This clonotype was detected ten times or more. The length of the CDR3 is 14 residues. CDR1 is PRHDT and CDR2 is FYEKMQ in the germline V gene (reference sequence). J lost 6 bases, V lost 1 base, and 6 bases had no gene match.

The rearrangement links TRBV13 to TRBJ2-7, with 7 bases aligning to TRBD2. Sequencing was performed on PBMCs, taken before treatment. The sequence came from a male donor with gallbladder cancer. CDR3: CASSLVGWGGEQYF. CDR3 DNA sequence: TGTGCCAGCAGCTTAGTGGGGTGGGGGGGCGAGCAGTACTTC.